This T cell receptor beta chain originates from a study of control samples from healthy donors and cancer patients. Clones were sequenced by immunoSEQ multiplex PCR, and TCRdb holds only the in-frame ones, with some missing. The table lists some 100,000 clones, roughly 84% of them singletons, with 15% to 20% in the top ten. CDR1 SNHLY and CDR2 FYNNEI come from the germline V gene. This CDR3 contains 15 residues. Losses at the gene ends were 6 bases for V and 0 bases for J; bases not matched to a gene: 4. This clonotype originated in a woman aged 45-65 years in good health. The V gene is TRBV2, the J gene TRBJ2-7, with 11 bases fitting TRBD2. Specimen: blood. The CDR3 coding sequence is TGTGCCAGCAGGTTGACTAGCGGGGCCTCCTACGAGCAGTACTTC. Translating it yields CASRLTSGASYEQYF.